This T cell receptor beta chain was sequenced in a study of T cell clusters in autoimmune cytopenias. To note about this clonotype: The antigen is undetermined.

The length of the CDR3 is 13 residues. Germline V gives CDR1 MNHEY, CDR2 SVGAGI. One tube held mixed TRB-A and TRB-B primer pools for touch-down PCR. TCRdb re-called the multiplex PCR reads; one entry per CDR3 protein, DNA not given. The sample totals approximately 16,000 distinct CDR3 sequences. Study outcomes and limitations: TRB repertoire shifts in secondary cytopenia and chronic lymphocytic leukemia mostly reflected lymphoma, not autoimmunity. No cluster-lack signature appeared between secondary cytopenia and chronic lymphocytic leukemia patients, apparently due to lymphoma masking.

Some 39,000 genome equivalents of blood DNA were amplified for TRB. The TCR comes from a human donor with an autoimmune cytopenia or autoimmune hepatitis (not recorded which). Sequencing used peripheral blood. The chain has TRBV6-5 and TRBJ2-7. The CDR3 region is CASRGSSESEQYF.